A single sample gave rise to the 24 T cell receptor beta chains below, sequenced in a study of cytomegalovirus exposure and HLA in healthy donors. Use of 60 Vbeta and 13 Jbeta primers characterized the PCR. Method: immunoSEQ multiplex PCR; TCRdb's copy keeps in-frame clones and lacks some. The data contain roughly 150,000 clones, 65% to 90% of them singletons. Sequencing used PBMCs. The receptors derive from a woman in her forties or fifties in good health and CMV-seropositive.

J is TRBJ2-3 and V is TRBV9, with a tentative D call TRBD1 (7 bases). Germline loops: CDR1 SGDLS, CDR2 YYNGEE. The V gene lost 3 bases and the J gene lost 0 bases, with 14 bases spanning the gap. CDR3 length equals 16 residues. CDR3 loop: CASSGPGGRSTDTQYF. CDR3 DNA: TGTGCCAGCAGCGGCCCAGGGGGGAGGAGCACAGATACGCAGTATTTT.

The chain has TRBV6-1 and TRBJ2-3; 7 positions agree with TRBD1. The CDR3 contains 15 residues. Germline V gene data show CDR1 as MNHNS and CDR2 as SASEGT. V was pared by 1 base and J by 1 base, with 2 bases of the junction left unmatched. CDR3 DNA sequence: TGTGCCAGCAGTGAAGGAACAGGGGGCACAGATACGCAGTATTTT. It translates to CASSEGTGGTDTQYF.

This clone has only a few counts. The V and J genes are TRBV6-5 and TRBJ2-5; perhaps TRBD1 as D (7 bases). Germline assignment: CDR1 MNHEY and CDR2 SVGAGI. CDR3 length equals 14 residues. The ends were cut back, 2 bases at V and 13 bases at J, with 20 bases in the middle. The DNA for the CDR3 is TGTGCCAGCAGTTACGCGGGACAGTTAGCAAGGTTGTACTTC. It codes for CASSYAGQLARLYF.

Here the CDR3 DNA reads TGTGCCAGCAGCTTACGGGGAGACAGCACAGATACGCAGTATTTT. It is translated as CASSLRGDSTDTQYF. The V and J genes are TRBV7-7 and TRBJ2-3, with D tentatively TRBD2 (5 bases). This CDR3 has 15 amino acids. The V end was cut by 2 bases, the J end by 0 bases, with 9 bases between. Germline V gives CDR1 SSHAT, CDR2 FNYEAQ (reference sequence).

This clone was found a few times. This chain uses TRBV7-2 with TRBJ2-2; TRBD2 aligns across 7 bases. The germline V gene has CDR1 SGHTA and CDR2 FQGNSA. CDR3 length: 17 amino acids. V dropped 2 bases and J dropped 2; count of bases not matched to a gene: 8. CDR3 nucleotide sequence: TGTGCCAGCAGCTTATGGATAGCGGGCCCAAACACCGGGGAGCTGTTTTTT. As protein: CASSLWIAGPNTGELFF.

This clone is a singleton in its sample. CDR3 nucleotides: TGTGCCAGTATCCCAACAACAGGGAACTATGGCTACACCTTC. This translates into CASIPTTGNYGYTF. The chain links TRBV19 to TRBJ1-2; tentative D call: TRBD1 (6 bases). The V gene's germline CDR1 is LNHDA and CDR2 SQIVND (reference sequence). The CDR3 runs 14 residues. Trimming took off 7 bases at V and 2 bases at J, with 14 bases between the two ends.

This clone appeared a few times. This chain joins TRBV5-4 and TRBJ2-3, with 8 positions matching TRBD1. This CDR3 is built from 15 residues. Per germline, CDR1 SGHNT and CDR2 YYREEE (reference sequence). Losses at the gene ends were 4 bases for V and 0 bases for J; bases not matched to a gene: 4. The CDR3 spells CASSPRQGSTDTQYF. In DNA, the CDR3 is TGTGCCAGCAGCCCACGACAGGGGAGCACAGATACGCAGTATTTT.

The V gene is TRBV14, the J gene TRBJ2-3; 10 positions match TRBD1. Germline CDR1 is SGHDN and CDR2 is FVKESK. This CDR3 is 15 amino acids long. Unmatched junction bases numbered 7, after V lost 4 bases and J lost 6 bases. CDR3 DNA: TGTGCCAGCAGCCGGGGACAGGGGCCTAAGGATACGCAGTATTTT. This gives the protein CASSRGQGPKDTQYF.

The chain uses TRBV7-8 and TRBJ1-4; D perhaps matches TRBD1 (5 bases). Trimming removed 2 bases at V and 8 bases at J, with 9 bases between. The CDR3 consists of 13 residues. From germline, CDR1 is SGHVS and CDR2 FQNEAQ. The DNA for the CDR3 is TGTGCCAGCAGCTTAAATCAGGGAGAAAAACTGTTTTTT. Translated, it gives CASSLNQGEKLFF.

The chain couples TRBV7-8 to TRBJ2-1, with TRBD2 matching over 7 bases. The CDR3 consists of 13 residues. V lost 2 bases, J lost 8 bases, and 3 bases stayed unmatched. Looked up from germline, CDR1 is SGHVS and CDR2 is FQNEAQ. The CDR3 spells CASSLWGGDEQFF. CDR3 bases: TGTGCCAGCAGCTTATGGGGGGGGGATGAGCAGTTCTTC. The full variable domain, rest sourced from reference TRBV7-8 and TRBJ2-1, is GAGVSQSPRYKVAKRGQDVALRCDPISGHVSLFWYQQALGQGPEFLTYFQNEAQLDKSGLPSDRFFAERPEGSVSTLKIQRTQQEDSAVYLCASSLWGGDEQFFGPGTRLTVL.

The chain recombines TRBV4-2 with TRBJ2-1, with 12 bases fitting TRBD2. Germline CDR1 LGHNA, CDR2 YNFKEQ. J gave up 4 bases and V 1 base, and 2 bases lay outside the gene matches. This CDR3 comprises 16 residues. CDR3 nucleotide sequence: TGTGCCAGCAGCCAAGGGGGGACTAGCGGGTACAATGAGCAGTTCTTC. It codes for CASSQGGTSGYNEQFF.

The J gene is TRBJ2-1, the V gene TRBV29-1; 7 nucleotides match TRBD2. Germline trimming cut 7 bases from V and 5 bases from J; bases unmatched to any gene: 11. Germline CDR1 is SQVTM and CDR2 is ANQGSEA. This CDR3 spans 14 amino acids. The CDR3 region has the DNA TGCAGCGCCATAGGACGGGGAGGGCACAATGAGCAGTTCTTC. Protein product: CSAIGRGGHNEQFF.

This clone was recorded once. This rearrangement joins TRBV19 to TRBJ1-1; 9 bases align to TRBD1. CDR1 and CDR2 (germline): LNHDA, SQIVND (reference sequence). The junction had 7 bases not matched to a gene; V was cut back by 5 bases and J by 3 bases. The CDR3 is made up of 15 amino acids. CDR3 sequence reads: CASSARQGGDTEAFF. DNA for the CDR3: TGTGCCAGTAGTGCACGACAGGGGGGGGACACTGAAGCTTTCTTT.

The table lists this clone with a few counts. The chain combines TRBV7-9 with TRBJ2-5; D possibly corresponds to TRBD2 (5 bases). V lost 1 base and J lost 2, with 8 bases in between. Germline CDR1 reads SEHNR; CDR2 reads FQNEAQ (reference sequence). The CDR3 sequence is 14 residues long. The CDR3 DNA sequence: TGTGCCAGCAGCTTAGGAGGGCATCAAGAGACCCAGTACTTC. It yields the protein CASSLGGHQETQYF.

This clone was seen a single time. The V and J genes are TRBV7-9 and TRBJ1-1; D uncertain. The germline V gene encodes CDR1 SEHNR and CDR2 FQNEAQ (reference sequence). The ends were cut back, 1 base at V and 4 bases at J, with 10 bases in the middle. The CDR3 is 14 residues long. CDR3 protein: CASSLDPEGTEAFF. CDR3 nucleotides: TGTGCCAGCAGCTTAGACCCGGAGGGCACTGAAGCTTTCTTT.

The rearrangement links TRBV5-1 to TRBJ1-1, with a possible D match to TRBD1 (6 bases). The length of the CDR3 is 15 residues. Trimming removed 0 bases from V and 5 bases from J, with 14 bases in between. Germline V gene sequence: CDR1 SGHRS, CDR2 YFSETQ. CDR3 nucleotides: TGCGCCAGCAGCTTGGTCCAGGGGAGTACAACTGAAGCTTTCTTT. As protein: CASSLVQGSTTEAFF.

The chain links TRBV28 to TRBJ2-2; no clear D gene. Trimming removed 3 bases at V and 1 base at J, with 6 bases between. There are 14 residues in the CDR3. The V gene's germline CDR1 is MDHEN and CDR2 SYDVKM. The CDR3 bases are TGTGCCAGCAGTTTGCACAAGAACACCGGGGAGCTGTTTTTT. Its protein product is CASSLHKNTGELFF. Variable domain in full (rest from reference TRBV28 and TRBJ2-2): DVKVTQSSRYLVKRTGEKVFLECVQDMDHENMFWYRQDPGLGLRLIYFSYDVKMKEKGDIPEGYSVSREKKERFSLILESASTNQTSMYLCASSLHKNTGELFFGEGSRLTVL.

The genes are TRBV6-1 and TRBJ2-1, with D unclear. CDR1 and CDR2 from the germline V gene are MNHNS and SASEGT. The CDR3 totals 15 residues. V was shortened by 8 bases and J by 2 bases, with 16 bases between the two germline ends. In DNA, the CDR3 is TGTGCCAGCGTAATGACTGTAATGCCCTACAATGAGCAGTTCTTC. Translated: CASVMTVMPYNEQFF.

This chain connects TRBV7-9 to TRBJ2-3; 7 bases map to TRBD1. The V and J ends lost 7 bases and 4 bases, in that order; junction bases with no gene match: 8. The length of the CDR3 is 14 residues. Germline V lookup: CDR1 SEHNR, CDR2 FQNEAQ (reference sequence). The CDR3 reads CASTPTGVADTQYF. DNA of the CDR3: TGTGCCAGCACCCCCACAGGGGTGGCAGATACGCAGTATTTT.

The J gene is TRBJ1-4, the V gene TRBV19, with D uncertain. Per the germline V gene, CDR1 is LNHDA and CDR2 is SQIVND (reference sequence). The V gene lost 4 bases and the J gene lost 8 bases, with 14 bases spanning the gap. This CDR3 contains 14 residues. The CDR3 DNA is TGTGCCAGTAGTAGGGCCCAGGTGGCGGAAAAACTGTTTTTT. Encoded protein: CASSRAQVAEKLFF.

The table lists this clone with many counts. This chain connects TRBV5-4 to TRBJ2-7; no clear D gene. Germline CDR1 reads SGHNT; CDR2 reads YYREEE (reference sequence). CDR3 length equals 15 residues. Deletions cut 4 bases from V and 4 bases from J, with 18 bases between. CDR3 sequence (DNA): TGTGCCAGCAGCCAAGAGGTTGGAAGCCGATACGAGCAGTACTTC. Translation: CASSQEVGSRYEQYF.

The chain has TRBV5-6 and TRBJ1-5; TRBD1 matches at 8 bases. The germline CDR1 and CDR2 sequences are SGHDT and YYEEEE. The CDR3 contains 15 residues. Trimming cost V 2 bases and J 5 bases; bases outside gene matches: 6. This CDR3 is CASSFGRGLDQPQHF. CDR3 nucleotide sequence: TGTGCCAGCAGCTTTGGCAGGGGGCTTGATCAGCCCCAGCATTTT.

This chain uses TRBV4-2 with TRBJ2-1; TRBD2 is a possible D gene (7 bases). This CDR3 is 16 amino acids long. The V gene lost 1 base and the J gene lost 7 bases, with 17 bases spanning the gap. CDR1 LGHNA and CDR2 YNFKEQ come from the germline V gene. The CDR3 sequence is CASSQAAGASSNEQFF. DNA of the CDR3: TGTGCCAGCAGCCAAGCGGCGGGGGCCTCAAGTAATGAGCAGTTCTTC.

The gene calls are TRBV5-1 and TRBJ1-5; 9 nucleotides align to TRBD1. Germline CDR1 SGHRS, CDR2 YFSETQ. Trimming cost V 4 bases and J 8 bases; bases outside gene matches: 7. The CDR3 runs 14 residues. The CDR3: CASSLGQGNEPQHF. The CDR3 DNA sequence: TGCGCCAGCAGCCTAGGACAGGGGAATGAGCCCCAGCATTTT.